This T cell receptor beta chain comes out of a study of blood T cell repertoires in COVID-19. Study information: COVID-19 samples from acute and convalescent phases originated in the United States, Italy and Spain. Nucleic acid was either cDNA or gDNA, and it came from T cells, B-cell-depleted T cells, or PBMCs.

CDR3 length equals 13 residues. V shed 0 bases and J shed 8 bases, with 13 bases lying between them. Germline V gives CDR1 GTSNPN, CDR2 SVGIG (reference sequence). The authors' processing: Estimates of nucleated cell counts were drawn from the amplification of reference gene primers. Libraries were prepared by immunoSEQ multiplex PCR; TCRdb keeps only in-frame clonotypes and omits some of them. That table furnishes V, J and clone size, whereas the DNA furnished D and trimming. This sample yields fewer than 350,000 clones, of which around 85% are seen a single time; 2% to 2.5% belongs to the top ten. Sequencing used peripheral blood. The receptor's source is a woman in her twenties or thirties who had recovered from COVID-19. The chain joins TRBV30 to TRBJ1-2, with unresolved D. CDR3 amino acids: CAWSVRGGAGYTF. Written as DNA, the CDR3 is TGTGCCTGGAGTGTACGGGGAGGTGCGGGCTACACCTTC.